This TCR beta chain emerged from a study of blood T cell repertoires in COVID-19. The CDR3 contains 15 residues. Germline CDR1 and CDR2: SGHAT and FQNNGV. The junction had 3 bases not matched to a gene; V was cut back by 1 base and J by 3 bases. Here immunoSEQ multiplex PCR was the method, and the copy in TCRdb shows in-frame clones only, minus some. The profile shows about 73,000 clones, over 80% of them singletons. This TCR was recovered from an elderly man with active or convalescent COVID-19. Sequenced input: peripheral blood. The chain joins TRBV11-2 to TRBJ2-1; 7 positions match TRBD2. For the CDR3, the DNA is TGTGCCAGCAGCTTAGGACTAGCCTTCTACAATGAGCAGTTCTTC. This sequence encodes CASSLGLAFYNEQFF.